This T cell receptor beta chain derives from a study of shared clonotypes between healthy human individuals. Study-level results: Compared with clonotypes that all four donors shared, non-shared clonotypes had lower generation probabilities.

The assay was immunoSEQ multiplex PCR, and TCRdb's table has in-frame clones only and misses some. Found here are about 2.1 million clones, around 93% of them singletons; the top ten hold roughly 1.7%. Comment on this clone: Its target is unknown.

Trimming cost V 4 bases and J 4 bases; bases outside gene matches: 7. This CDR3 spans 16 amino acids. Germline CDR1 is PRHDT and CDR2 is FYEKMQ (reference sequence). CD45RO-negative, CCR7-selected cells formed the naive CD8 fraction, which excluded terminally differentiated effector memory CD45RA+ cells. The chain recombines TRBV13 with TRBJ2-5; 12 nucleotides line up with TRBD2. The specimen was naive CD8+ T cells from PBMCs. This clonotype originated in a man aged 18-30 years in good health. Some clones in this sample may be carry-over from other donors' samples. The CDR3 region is CASSSSSGRAGETQYF. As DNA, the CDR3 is TGTGCCAGCAGCTCCTCTAGCGGGAGGGCCGGAGAGACCCAGTACTTC.